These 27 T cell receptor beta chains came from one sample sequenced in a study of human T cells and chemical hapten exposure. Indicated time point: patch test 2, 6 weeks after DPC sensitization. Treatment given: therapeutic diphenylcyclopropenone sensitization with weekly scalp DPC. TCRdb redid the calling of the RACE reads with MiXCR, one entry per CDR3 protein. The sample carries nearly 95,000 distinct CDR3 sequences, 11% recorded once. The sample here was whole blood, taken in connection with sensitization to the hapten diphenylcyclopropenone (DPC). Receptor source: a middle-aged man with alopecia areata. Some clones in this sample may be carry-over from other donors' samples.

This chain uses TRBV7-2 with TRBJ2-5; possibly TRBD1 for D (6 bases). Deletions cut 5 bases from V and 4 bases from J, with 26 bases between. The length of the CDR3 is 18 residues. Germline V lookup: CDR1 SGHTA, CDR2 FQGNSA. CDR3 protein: CASSLQADLRGGGETQYF. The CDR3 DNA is TGTGCCAGCAGCCTCCAAGCCGACCTACGAGGGGGTGGAGAGACCCAGTACTTC.

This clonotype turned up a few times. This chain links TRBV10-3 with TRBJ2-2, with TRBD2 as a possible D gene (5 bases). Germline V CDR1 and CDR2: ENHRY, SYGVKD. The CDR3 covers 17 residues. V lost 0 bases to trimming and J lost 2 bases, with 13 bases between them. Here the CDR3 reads CAISESRVGFNTGELFF. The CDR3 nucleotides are TGTGCCATCAGTGAGTCGAGGGTGGGCTTCAACACCGGGGAGCTGTTTTTT.

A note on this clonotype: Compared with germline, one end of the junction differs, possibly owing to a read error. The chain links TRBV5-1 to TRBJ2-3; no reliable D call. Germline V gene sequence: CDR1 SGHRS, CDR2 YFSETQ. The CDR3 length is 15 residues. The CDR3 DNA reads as TGCGTCAGCAGCTTGGCCGAGAGGAGCCCAGATACGCAGTATTTT. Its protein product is CVSSLAERSPDTQYF.

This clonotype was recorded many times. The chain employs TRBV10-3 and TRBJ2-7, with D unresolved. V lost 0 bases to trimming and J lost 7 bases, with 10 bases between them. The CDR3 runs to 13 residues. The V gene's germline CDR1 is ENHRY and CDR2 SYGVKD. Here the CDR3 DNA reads TGTGCCATCAGTGAGTCGTGGGTAGGTGAGCAGTACTTC. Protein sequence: CAISESWVGEQYF.

CDR3 residues: CASRQGAEDTQYF. The CDR3 nucleotides are TGTGCCAGCAGACAGGGGGCGGAAGATACGCAGTATTTT. This chain uses TRBV7-2 with TRBJ2-3, with TRBD1 matching 9 bases. The trim removed 6 bases at V and 5 bases at J, leaving 3 bases unmatched. The CDR3 runs 13 residues. CDR1 and CDR2 from the germline V gene are SGHTA and FQGNSA.

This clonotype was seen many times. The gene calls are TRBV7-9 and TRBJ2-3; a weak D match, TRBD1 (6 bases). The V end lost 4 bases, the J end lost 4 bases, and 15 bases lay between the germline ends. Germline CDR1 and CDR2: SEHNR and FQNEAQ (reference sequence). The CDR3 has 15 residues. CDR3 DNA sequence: TGTGCCAGCAGCTCGGGCCGGGACACCCCAGATACGCAGTATTTT. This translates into CASSSGRDTPDTQYF. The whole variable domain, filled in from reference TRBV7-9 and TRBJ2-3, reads DTGVSQNPRHKITKRGQNVTFRCDPISEHNRLYWYRQTLGQGPEFLTYFQNEAQLEKSRLLSDRFSAERPKGSFSTLEIQRTEQGDSAMYLCASSSGRDTPDTQYFGPGTRLTVL.

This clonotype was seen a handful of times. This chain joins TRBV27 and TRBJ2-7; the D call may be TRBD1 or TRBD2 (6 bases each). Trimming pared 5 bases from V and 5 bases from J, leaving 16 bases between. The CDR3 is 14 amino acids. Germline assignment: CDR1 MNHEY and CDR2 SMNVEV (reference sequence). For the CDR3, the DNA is TGTGCCAGCAGTGACCCACAGGGACTGCACGAGCAGTACGTC. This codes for CASSDPQGLHEQYV.

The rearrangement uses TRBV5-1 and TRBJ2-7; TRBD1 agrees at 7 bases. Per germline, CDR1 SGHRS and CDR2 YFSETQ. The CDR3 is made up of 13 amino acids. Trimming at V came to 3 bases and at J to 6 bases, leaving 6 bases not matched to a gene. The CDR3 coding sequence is TGCGCCAGCAGCTATACAGGGGTAGGCGAGCAGTACGTC. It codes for CASSYTGVGEQYV.

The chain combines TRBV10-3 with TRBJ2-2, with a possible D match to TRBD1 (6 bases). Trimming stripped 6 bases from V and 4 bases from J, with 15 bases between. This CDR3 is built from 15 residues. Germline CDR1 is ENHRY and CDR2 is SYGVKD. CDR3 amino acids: CAIRPGQGSTGELFF. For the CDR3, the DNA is TGTGCCATCAGGCCGGGGCAGGGGAGCACCGGGGAGCTGTTTTTT.

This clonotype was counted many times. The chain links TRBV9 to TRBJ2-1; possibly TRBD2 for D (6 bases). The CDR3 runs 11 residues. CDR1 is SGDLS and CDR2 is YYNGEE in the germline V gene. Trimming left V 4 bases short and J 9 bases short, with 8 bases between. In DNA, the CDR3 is TGTGCCAGCAGCTCAGCGGGTGAGCAGTTCTTC. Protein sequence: CASSSAGEQFF.

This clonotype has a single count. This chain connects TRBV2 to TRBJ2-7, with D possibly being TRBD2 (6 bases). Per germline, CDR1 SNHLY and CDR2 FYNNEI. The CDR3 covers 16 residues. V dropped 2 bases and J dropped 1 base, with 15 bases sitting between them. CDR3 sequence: CASSETRDWTSYEQYV. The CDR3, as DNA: TGTGCCAGCAGTGAAACCCGGGACTGGACTTCCTACGAGCAGTACGTC.

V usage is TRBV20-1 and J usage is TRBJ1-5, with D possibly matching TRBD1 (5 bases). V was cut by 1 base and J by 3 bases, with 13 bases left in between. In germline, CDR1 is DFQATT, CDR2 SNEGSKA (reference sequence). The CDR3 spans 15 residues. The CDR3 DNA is TGCAGTGCTAGAGCAGACGGGACGGTCAATCAGCCCCAGCATTTT. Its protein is CSARADGTVNQPQHF.

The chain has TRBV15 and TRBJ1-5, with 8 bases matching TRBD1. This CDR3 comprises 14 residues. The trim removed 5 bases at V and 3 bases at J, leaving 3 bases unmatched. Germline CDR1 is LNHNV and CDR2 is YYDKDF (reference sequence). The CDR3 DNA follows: TGTGCCACCAGCGTACAGGGGGACAATCAGCCCCAGCATTTT. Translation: CATSVQGDNQPQHF.

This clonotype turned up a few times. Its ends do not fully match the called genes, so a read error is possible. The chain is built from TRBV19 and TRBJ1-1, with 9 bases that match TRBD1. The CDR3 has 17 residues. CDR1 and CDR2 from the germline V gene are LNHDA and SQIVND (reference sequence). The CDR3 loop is CASRIADRGTMNTEAFF. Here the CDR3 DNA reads TGTGCCAGTAGGATAGCTGACAGGGGGACGATGAACACTGAAGCTTTCTTT.

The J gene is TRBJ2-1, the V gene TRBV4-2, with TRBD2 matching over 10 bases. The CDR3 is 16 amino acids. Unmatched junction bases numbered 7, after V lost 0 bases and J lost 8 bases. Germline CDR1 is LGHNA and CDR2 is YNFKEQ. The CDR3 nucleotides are TGTGCCAGCAGCCAAGAGGTAGCGGGAGGTTCGGATGAGCAGTTCTTC. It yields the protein CASSQEVAGGSDEQFF.

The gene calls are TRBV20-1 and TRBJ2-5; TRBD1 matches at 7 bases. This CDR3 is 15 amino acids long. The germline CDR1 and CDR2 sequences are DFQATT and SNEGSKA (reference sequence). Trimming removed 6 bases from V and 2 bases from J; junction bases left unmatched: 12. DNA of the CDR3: TGCAGTGCCCAGTCATTGGACAGGACACAAGAGACCCAGTACTTC. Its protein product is CSAQSLDRTQETQYF.

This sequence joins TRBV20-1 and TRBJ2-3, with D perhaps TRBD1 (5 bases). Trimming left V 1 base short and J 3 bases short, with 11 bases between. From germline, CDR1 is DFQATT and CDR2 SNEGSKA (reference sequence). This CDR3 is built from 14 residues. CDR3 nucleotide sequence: TGCAGTGCTAGAGTTATGACAGCAACAGATACGCAGTATTTT. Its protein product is CSARVMTATDTQYF.

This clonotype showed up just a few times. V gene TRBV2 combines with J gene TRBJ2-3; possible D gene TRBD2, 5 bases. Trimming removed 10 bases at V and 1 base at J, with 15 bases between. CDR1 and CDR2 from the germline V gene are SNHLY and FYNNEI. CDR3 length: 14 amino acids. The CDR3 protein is CATAGDRGTDTQYF. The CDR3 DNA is TGTGCCACCGCGGGCGACCGCGGCACAGATACGCAGTATTTT.

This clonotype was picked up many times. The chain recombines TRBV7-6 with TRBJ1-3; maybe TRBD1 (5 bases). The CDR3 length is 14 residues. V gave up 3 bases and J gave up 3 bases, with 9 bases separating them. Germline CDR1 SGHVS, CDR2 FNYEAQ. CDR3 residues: CASSLTVHGNTIYF. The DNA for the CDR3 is TGTGCCAGCAGCTTGACAGTCCATGGAAACACCATATATTTT.

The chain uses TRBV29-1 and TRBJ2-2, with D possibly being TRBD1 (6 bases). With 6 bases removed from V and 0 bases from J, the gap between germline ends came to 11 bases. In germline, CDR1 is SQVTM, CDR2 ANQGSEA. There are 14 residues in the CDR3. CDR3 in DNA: TGCAGCGTACAACAGGGTACGAACACCGGGGAGCTGTTTTTT. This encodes CSVQQGTNTGELFF.

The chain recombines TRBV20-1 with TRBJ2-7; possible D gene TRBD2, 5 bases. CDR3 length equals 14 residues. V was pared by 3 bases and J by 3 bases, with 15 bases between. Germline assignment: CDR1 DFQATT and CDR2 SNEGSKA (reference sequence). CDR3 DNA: TGCAGTGCTAGGGACTCCACCACGGTCTACGAGCAGTACTTC. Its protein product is CSARDSTTVYEQYF.

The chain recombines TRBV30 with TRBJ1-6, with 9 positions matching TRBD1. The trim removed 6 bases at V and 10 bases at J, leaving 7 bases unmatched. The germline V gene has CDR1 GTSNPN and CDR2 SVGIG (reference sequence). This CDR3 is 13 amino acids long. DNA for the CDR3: TGTGCCTGCGGGACAGGGTCGGAGTCACCCCTCCACTTT. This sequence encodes CACGTGSESPLHF.

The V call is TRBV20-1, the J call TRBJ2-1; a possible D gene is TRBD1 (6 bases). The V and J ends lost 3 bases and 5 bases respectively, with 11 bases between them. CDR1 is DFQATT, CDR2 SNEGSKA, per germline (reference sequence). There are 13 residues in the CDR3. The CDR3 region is CSARNREHNEQFF. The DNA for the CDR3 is TGCAGTGCTAGGAACAGGGAACACAATGAGCAGTTCTTC.

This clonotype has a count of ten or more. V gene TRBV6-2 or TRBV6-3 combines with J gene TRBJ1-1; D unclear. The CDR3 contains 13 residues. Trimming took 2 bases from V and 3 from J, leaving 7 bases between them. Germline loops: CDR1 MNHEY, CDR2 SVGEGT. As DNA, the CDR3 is TGTGCCAGCAGTTACCCCTTGGACACTGAAGCTTTCTTT. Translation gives CASSYPLDTEAFF.

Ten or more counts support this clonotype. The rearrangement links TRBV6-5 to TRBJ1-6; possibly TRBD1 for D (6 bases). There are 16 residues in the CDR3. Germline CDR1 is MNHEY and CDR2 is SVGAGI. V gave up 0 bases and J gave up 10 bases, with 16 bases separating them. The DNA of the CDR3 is TGTGCCAGCAGTTACTCTTCGACAGGCGCCCACTCACCCCTCCACTTT. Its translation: CASSYSSTGAHSPLHF.

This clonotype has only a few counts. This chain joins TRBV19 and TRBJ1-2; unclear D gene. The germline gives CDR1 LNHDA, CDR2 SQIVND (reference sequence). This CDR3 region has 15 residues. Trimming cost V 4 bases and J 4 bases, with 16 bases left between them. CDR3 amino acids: CASSNPTGGVYGYTF. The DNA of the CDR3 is TGTGCCAGTAGTAACCCGACGGGCGGCGTCTATGGCTACACCTTC.

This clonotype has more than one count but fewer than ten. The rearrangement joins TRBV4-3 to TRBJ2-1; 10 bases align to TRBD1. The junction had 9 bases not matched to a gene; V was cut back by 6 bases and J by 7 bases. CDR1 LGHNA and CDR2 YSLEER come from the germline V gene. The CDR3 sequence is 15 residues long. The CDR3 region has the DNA TGCGCCAGCAGTCTCGGACAGGGGGTAGAAAATGAGCAGTTCTTC. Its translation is CASSLGQGVENEQFF.